This TCR beta chain came from a study of T cell responses to AZD1222 COVID-19 vaccine. Overall study: Pooling covered second doses at about 4 or about 12 weeks. General observations from the study: Increased Spike-specific TCR breadth and depth were observed after two AZD1222 doses. CD4 TCRs linked to vaccination spanned spike, dominating at 160-218 and 743-854. Mostly white British, mostly female donors; authors suggested clonal diversity may be underestimated.

The data were produced by immunoSEQ multiplex PCR, yet TCRdb's version contains in-frame clones alone and is incomplete. The sample contains around 260,000 clones, 93% of which appear only once. This CDR3 spans 14 amino acids. V lost 4 bases and J lost 3; bases outside the gene matches: 5. The germline CDR1 and CDR2 sequences are SGHRS and YFSETQ. Concerning this clone itself: Its antigen is still unknown.

This specimen consisted of peripheral blood, obtained on day 0 of AZD1222 vaccination. This clonotype was obtained from an adult in good health. This chain uses TRBV5-1 with TRBJ1-1; 8 bases are shared with TRBD1. CDR3 nucleotides: TGCGCCAGCAGCAATCCGGGACAGGACACTGAAGCTTTCTTT. This gives the protein CASSNPGQDTEAFF. The full variable domain, its missing parts supplied by reference TRBV5-1 and TRBJ1-1, is KAGVTQTPRYLIKTRGQQVTLSCSPISGHRSVSWYQQTPGQGLQFLFEYFSETQRNKGNFPGRFSGRQFSNSRSEMNVSTLELGDSALYLCASSNPGQDTEAFFGQGTRLTVV.